These T cell receptor beta chains were read from a single sample in a study of blood T cells in healthy people across ages. TCRdb redid the calling of the 5' RACE reads with MiXCR, one entry per CDR3 protein. The profile shows around 990,000 distinct CDR3 sequences, almost 25% of them singletons. These data were likewise used in another study, on T cells of mothers and their children.

The sequenced material came from blood. Receptor source: a girl aged 2 to 9 in good health. Both conserved end residues are part of each CDR3. Part of the rows lack a size; the others show once, few, many or a class for expanded clones.

CASSLEGSGRAYNEQFF | NA | TRBJ2-1 | TRBV3-1
CSARVQRTSGQETQYF | NA | TRBJ2-5 | TRBV20-1
CSARLNYEQYF | NA | NA | TRBV20-1
CASSVAGLMLETQYF | NA | NA | TRBV9
CAISKRDREGPEAFF | NA | TRBJ1-1 | TRBV10-3
CASSHSVNNEQFF | few | TRBJ2-1 | TRBV7-9
CASSLSQGDTGELFF | NA | TRBJ2-2 | TRBV12-3/TRBV12-4
CSVERQDLTEAFF | few | TRBJ1-1 | TRBV29-1
CASSASTGLDLYEKLFF | NA | TRBJ1-4 | TRBV6-1
CASRKPGRGSSAEKLFF | few | TRBJ1-4 | TRBV11-2
CASPVKDCHHSYNEQFF | once | TRBJ2-1 | TRBV21-1
CASTLTSGGLETQYF | medium-sized | TRBJ2-5 | TRBV7-2
CASSLELAGGRETQYF | few | TRBJ2-5 | TRBV5-5
CASSFRDISYEQYF | NA | TRBJ2-7 | TRBV28
CSARGGNTGELFF | NA | TRBJ2-2 | TRBV20-1
CASKRDPASYEQYF | NA | TRBJ2-7 | TRBV19
CASSDLGGPDTQYF | NA | TRBJ2-3 | TRBV25-1
CASSQVDRYNEQFF | NA | TRBJ2-1 | TRBV3-1
CASSPSGGLTDTQYF | NA | TRBJ2-3 | TRBV7-2
CATSEQGRETQYF | few | TRBJ2-5 | TRBV15
CSVETRDTETQYF | few | TRBJ2-5 | TRBV29-1
CASSQRLFYEQYF | NA | TRBJ2-7 | TRBV4-3
CASSLSDTATYEQYF | many | TRBJ2-7 | TRBV7-6
CASSGAGVLNSPLHF | NA | TRBJ1-6 | TRBV28
CASSFDTTNYGYTF | many | TRBJ1-2 | TRBV12-3/TRBV12-4
CASSPGPRPGVEGGNEQFF | NA | NA | TRBV7-6
CASSLTGSHQPQHF | NA | TRBJ1-5 | TRBV7-8
CSVEEEGQIYEQYF | NA | NA | TRBV29-1
CASSQTSGGATDTQYF | many | TRBJ2-3 | TRBV4-2
CASRCVGTDTQYF | NA | TRBJ2-3 | TRBV12-3/TRBV12-4
CASSPGPRETQYF | few | TRBJ2-5 | TRBV7-2
CASSLLAAAMLETQYF | NA | TRBJ2-5 | TRBV7-6
CAGGASGSFEQFF | few | TRBJ2-1 | TRBV6-6
CASSSILAYQETQYF | NA | TRBJ2-5 | TRBV28
CASSYEWNSPLHF | few | TRBJ1-6 | TRBV6-5
CSVEGLAGGDTQYF | NA | TRBJ2-3 | TRBV29-1
CASSQLDYTQYF | NA | TRBJ2-3 | TRBV7-2
CASSRLGEWDQPQHF | few | TRBJ1-5 | TRBV5-5
CSARVTAGSSYNEQFF | few | TRBJ2-1 | TRBV20-1
CSLGEGFNEQFF | NA | TRBJ2-1 | TRBV29-1
CASSQDPSGTYEQYF | NA | NA | TRBV4-1
CASSQLFGVGSPGELFF | once | TRBJ2-2 | TRBV4-1
CASGLATNAQISTDTQYF | once | TRBJ2-3 | TRBV12-5
CSAPLPSPYNEQFF | few | TRBJ2-1 | TRBV20-1
CAKQGPGPEQRSGANVLTF | NA | TRBJ2-6 | TRBV7-9
CASSPGVSGTYEQYF | few | TRBJ2-7 | TRBV3-1
CASSYSNFRTEAFF | few | TRBJ1-1 | TRBV6-5
CSVDRSLYGYTF | once | TRBJ1-2 | TRBV29-1
CASSPYMGSTDTQYF | NA | TRBJ2-3 | TRBV7-2
CSGDRQNTQYF | NA | TRBJ2-3 | TRBV20-1